This TCR beta chain was identified in a study of blood T cells in healthy people across ages. The donors, aged roughly 6 to 90, were healthy Caucasians from Russia. This clonotype occurred many times. CDR1 and CDR2 from the germline V gene are SGHAT and FQNNGV. The CDR3 totals 12 residues. Trimming took 8 bases from V and 8 from J, leaving 13 bases between them. Combining a sample-barcoded 5' primer with a J-beta primer mix, a second PCR ran for roughly 7 to 11 cycles. TCRdb reanalysed the 5' RACE reads using MiXCR and keeps one entry per CDR3 protein. Counted here are 720,000 or so distinct CDR3 sequences, around two fifths occurring once; the ten biggest clones make up approximately 31%.

The sequenced material came from blood. V and J are TRBV11-2 and TRBJ2-1; D ambiguous. The clonotype was recovered from a man older than 75 in good health. The CDR3 nucleotides are TGTGCCAGCGGCCTGGGTTACGATGAGCAGTTCTTC. Translated, it gives CASGLGYDEQFF. Looking up the rest from reference TRBV11-2 and TRBJ2-1 gives the full variable domain: EAGVAQSPRYKIIEKRQSVAFWCNPISGHATLYWYQQILGQGPKLLIQFQNNGVVDDSQLPKDRFSAERLKGVDSTLKIQPAKLEDSAVYLCASGLGYDEQFFGPGTRLTVL.